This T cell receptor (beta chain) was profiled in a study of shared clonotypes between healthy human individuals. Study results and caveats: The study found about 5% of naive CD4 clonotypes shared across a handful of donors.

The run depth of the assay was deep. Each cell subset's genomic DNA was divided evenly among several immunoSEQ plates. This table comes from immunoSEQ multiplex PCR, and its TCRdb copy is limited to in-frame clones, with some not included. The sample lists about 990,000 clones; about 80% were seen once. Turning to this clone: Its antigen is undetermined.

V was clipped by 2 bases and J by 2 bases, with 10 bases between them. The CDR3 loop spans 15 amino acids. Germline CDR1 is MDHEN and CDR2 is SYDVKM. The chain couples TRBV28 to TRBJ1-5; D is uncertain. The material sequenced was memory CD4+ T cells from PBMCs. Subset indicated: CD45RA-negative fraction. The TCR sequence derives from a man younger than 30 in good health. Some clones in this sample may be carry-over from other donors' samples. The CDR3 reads CASSLGDFRNQPQHF. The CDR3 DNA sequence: TGTGCCAGCAGTTTAGGGGATTTCCGCAATCAGCCCCAGCATTTT.